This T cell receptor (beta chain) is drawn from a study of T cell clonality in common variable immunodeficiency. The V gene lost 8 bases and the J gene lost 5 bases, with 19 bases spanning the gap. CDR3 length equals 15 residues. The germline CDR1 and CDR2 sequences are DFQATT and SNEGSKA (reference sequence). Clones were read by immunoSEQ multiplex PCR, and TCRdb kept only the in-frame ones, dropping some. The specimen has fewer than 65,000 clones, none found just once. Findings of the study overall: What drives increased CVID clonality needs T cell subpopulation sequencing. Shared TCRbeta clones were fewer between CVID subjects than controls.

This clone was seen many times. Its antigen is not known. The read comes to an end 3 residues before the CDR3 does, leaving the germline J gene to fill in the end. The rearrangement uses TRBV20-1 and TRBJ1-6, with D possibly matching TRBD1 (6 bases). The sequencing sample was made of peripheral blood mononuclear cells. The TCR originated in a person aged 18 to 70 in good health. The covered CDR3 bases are TGCAGTTTCCCCGACCGGGACACCAATAATTCACCC. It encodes CSFPDRDTNNSP. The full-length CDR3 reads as CSFPDRDTNNSPLHF.